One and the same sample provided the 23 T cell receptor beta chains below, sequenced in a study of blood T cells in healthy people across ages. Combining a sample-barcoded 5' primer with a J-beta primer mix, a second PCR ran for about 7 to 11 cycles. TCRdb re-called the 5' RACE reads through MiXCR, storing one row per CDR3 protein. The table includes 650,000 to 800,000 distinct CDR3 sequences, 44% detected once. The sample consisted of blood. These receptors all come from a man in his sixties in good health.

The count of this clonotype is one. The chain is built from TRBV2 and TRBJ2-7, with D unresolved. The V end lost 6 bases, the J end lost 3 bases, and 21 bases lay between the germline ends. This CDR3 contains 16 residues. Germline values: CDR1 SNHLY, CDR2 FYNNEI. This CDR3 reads CASSSLGRSKDYEQYF. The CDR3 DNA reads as TGTGCCAGCAGCTCCCTTGGGCGGTCGAAGGACTACGAGCAGTACTTC.

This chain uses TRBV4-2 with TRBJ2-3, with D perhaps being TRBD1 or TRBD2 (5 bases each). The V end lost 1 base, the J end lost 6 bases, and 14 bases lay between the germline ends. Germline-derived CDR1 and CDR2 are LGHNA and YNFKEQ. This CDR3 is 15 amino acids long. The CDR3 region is CASSQGDLSLDTQYF. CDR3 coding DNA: TGTGCCAGCAGCCAAGGGGACCTCTCCCTGGATACGCAGTATTTT.

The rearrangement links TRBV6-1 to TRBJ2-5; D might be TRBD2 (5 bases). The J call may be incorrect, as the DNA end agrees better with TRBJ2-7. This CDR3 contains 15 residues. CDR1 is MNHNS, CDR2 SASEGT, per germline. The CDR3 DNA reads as TGTGCCAGCACCTTAGGGAGCCGATTAACCTACGAGCAGTACTTC. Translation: CASTLGSRLTYEQYF.

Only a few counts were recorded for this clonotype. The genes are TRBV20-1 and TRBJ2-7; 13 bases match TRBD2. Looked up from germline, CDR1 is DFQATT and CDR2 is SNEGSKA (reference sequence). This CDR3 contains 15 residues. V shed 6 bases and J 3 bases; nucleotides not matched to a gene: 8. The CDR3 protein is CSATPLAGGLYEQYF. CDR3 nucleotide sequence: TGCAGTGCCACCCCACTAGCGGGGGGGCTCTACGAGCAGTACTTC.

CDR3 residues: CAISPTGADTQYF. The CDR3 DNA is TGTGCCATCAGTCCCACGGGCGCAGATACGCAGTATTTT. The chain has TRBV10-3 and TRBJ2-3; no clear D gene. The germline V gene has CDR1 ENHRY and CDR2 SYGVKD. V was shortened by 5 bases and J by 4 bases, with 10 bases between the two germline ends. The length of the CDR3 is 13 residues.

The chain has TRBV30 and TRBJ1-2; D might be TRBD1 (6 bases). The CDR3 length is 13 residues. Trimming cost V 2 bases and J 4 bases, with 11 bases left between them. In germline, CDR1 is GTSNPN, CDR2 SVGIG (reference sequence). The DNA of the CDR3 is TGTGCCTGGAGTTCTGGACAGTCCTATGGCTACACCTTC. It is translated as CAWSSGQSYGYTF.

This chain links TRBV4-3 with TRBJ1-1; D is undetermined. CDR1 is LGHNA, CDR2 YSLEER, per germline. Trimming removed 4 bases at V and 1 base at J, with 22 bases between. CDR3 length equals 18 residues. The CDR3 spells CASSLLRESDWGNTEAFF. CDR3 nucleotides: TGCGCCAGCAGCCTATTGCGGGAGTCCGATTGGGGGAACACTGAAGCTTTCTTT.

The DNA of the CDR3 is TGTGCCAGCAGTGATGGGCCAGCCTGGTCCAAAAACATTCAGTACTTC. Its protein product is CASSDGPAWSKNIQYF. The J gene is TRBJ2-4, the V gene TRBV2; D is unclear. The V gene's germline CDR1 is SNHLY and CDR2 FYNNEI. This CDR3 spans 16 amino acids. The V end was cut by 3 bases, the J end by 2 bases, with 14 bases between.

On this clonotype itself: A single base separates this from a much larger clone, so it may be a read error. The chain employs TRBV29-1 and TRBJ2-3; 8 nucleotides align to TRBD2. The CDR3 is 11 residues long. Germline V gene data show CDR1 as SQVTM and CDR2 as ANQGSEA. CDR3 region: CSVGREGTRYF. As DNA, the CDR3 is TGCAGCGTTGGTCGGGAGGGTACGCGGTATTTT.

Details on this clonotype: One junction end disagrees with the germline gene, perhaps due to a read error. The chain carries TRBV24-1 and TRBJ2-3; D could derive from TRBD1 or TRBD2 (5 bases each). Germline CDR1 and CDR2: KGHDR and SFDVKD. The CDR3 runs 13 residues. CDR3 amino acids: CATSDGGLATQYF. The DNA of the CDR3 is TGCGCCACCAGTGATGGGGGTTTGGCTACGCAGTATTTT.

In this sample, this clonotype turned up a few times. CDR3 DNA sequence: TGTGCCAGCAGGGGAGAAGGGGCAGACGAGCAGTACTTC. It translates to CASRGEGADEQYF. The J gene is TRBJ2-7, the V gene TRBV7-9, with D tentatively TRBD1 or TRBD2 (5 bases each). The V gene's germline CDR1 is SEHNR and CDR2 FQNEAQ (reference sequence). The V end was cut by 6 bases, the J end by 5 bases, with 14 bases between. CDR3 length: 13 residues.

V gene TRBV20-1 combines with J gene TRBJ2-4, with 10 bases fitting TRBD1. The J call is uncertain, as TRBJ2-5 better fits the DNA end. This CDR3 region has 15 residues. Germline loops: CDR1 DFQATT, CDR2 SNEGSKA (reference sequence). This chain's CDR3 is CSASADRGLRETQYF. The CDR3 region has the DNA TGCAGTGCTAGCGCAGACAGGGGGCTAAGGGAGACCCAGTACTTC.

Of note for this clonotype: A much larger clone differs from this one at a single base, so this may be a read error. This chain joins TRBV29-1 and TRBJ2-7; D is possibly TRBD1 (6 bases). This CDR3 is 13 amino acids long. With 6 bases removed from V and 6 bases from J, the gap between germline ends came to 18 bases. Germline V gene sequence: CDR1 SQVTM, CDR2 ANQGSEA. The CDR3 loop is CSVLGQRAVEQYF. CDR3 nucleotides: TGCAGCGTCCTTGGACAGAGGGCAGTCGAGCAGTACTTC.

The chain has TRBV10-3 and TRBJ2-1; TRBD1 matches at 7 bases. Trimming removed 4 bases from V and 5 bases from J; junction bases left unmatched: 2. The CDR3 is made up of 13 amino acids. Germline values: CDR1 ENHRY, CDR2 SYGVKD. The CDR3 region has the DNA TGTGCCATCAGTGGTCAGGGGGACAATGAGCAGTTCTTC. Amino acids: CAISGQGDNEQFF.

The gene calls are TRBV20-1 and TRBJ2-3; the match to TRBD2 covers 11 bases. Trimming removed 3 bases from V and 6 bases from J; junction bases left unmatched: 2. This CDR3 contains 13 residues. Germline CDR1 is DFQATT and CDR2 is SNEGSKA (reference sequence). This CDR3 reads CSARVAGGDTQYF. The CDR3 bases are TGCAGTGCTAGGGTAGCGGGGGGGGATACGCAGTATTTT.

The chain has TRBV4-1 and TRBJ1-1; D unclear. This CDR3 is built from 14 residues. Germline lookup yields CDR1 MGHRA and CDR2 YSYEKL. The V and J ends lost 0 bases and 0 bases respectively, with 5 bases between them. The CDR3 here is CASSQEQMNTEAFF. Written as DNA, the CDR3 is TGCGCCAGCAGCCAAGAACAGATGAACACTGAAGCTTTCTTT.

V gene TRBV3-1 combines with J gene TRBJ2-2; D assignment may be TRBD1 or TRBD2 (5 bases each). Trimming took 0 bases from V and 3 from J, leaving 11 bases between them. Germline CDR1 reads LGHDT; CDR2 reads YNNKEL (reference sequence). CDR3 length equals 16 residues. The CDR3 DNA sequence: TGTGCCAGCAGCCAAGATTTCGGGGCCGACACCGGGGAGCTGTTTTTT. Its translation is CASSQDFGADTGELFF.

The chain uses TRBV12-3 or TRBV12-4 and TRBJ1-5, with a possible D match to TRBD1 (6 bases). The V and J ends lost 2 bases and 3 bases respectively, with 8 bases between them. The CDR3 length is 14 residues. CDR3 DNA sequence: TGTGCCAGCAGTTTAAAGGGGGACAATCAGCCCCAGCATTTT. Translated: CASSLKGDNQPQHF.

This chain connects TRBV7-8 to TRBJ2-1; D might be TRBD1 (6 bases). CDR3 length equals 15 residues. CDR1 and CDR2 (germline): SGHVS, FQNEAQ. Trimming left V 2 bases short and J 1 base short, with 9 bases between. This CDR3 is CASSLIGQSYNEQFF. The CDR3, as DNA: TGTGCCAGCAGCTTAATAGGACAGTCCTACAATGAGCAGTTCTTC. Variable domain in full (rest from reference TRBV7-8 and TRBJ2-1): GAGVSQSPRYKVAKRGQDVALRCDPISGHVSLFWYQQALGQGPEFLTYFQNEAQLDKSGLPSDRFFAERPEGSVSTLKIQRTQQEDSAVYLCASSLIGQSYNEQFFGPGTRLTVL.

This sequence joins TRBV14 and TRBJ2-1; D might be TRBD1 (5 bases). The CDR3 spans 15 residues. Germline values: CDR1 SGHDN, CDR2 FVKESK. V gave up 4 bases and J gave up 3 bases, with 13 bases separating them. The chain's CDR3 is CASSPAGLIYNEQFF. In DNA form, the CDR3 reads TGTGCCAGCAGCCCAGCAGGGTTAATCTACAATGAGCAGTTCTTC.

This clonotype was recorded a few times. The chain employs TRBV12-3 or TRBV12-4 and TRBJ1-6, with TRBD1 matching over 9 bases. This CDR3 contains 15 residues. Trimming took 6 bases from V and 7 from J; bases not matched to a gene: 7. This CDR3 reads CASSFLGTGNSPLHF. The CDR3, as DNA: TGTGCCAGCAGCTTTCTCGGGACAGGGAATTCACCCCTCCACTTT.

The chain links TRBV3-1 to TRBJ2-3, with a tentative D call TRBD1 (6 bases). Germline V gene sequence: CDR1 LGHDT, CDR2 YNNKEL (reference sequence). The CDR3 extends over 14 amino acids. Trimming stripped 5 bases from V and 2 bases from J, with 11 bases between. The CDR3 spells CASSDGQLTDTQYF. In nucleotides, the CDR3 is TGTGCCAGCAGCGACGGACAGCTCACAGATACGCAGTATTTT.

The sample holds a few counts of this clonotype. CDR3 region: CASSLGVGNQPQHF. CDR3 nucleotides: TGTGCCAGCAGCTTAGGGGTGGGCAATCAGCCCCAGCATTTT. This sequence joins TRBV13 and TRBJ1-5; no firm D call. V lost 0 bases to trimming and J lost 2 bases, with 5 bases between them. This CDR3 spans 14 amino acids. Germline-derived CDR1 and CDR2 are PRHDT and FYEKMQ (reference sequence).